The clone carrying this TCR beta chain was detected only once. It was healthy bone marrow donors who served as donors. This specimen comes from a study of cytomegalovirus exposure and HLA in healthy donors. Both 60 Vbeta primers and 13 Jbeta primers went into the PCR. Original methodology: About 10 million shared chains were among about 80 million unique TCR beta chains counted in a later analysis. The data were produced by immunoSEQ multiplex PCR, yet TCRdb's version contains in-frame clones alone and is incomplete. Clonal size and the V and J genes are those of that table, whereas D and trimming came from the DNA. The sample lists 150,000 to 200,000 clones, 70% to 90% occurring once. The CDR3 contains 11 residues. V lost 4 bases and J lost 5, with 4 bases in between. Germline assignment: CDR1 SEHNR and CDR2 FQNEAQ (reference sequence).

Sequenced: PBMCs. J is TRBJ2-3 and V is TRBV7-9, with D unresolved. This TCR was recovered from a man between 18 and 29 years old in good health and CMV-seropositive. The CDR3 here is CASSYLDTQYF. Written as DNA, the CDR3 is TGTGCCAGCAGCTATCTAGATACGCAGTATTTT. Full variable domain (remainder filled in from reference TRBV7-9 and TRBJ2-3): DTGVSQNPRHKITKRGQNVTFRCDPISEHNRLYWYRQTLGQGPEFLTYFQNEAQLEKSRLLSDRFSAERPKGSFSTLEIQRTEQGDSAMYLCASSYLDTQYFGPGTRLTVL.